Listed below are T cell receptor beta chains from one sample, sequenced in a study of T cells in narcolepsy. Assay: immunoSEQ multiplex PCR; the TCRdb copy retains only in-frame clones and omits some. The sample carries about 27,000 clones, around 74% recorded once. The sample was memory (CD45RA-) CD4+ T cells from blood. The origin of the receptors is a human donor in good health. The CDR3 runs from the conserved cysteine through the conserved F or W. A D gene is named only where the DNA matches it firmly. Clone size is stated in some rows and not others, as once, few, many or a class when expanded.

v_call	clone_size	j_call	d_call	cdr3_length	cdr3_aa	cdr3_nt
TRBV6-5	-	TRBJ1-6	TRBD1	15	CASSTRDRTNSPLHF	TGTGCCAGCAGTACTCGGGACAGGACCAATTCACCCCTCCACTTT
TRBV7-2	few	TRBJ2-7	TRBD1	14	CASSRQGQLNEQYF	TGTGCCAGCAGCCGCCAGGGACAGCTGAACGAGCAGTACTTC
TRBV6-5	few	TRBJ1-1	TRBD1	15	CASSSPGGRNTEAFF	TGTGCCAGCAGTTCCCCAGGGGGAAGGAACACTGAAGCTTTCTTT
TRBV7-9	-	TRBJ2-5	-	14	CATSTTRREETQYF	TGTGCCACCTCAACGACGAGGAGGGAGGAGACCCAGTACTTC
TRBV19	-	TRBJ2-2	-	16	CASTSPGRVNTGELFF	TGTGCCAGTACCAGCCCTGGAAGAGTGAACACCGGGGAGCTGTTTTTT
TRBV7-8	-	TRBJ1-5	-	15	CASTHLRDPNQPQHF	TGTGCCAGCACCCACCTCCGGGATCCCAATCAGCCCCAGCATTTT
TRBV6-6	few	TRBJ1-5	TRBD1	14	CASTLTTGHQPQHF	TGTGCCAGCACCCTTACGACAGGGCATCAGCCCCAGCATTTT
TRBV9	-	TRBJ2-3	TRBD2	16	CASSVLTSGYTDTQYF	TGTGCCAGCAGCGTACTGACTAGCGGATACACAGATACGCAGTATTTT
TRBV27	-	TRBJ2-5	-	15	CASSSGHRGSETQYF	TGTGCCAGCAGTTCGGGCCACCGGGGGTCAGAGACCCAGTACTTC
TRBV6-5	-	TRBJ2-1	TRBD2	12	CASSFTGTSSFF	TGTGCCAGCAGTTTCACCGGGACTAGTTCTTTCTTC
TRBV4-3	-	TRBJ2-7	-	16	CASSQDPTGSRNEQYF	TGCGCCAGCAGCCAAGATCCCACAGGGTCTCGGAACGAGCAGTACTTC
TRBV5-6	few	TRBJ2-7	TRBD2	15	CASSFYSGGAYEQYF	TGTGCCAGCAGCTTCTACAGCGGGGGGGCGTACGAGCAGTACTTC
TRBV4-1	-	TRBJ2-4	-	15	CASSQEGSGGLVQYF	TGCGCCAGCAGCCAAGAGGGGTCCGGGGGCCTCGTTCAGTACTTC
TRBV2	once	TRBJ2-2	-	14	CASRRGPQAGELFF	TGTGCCAGCAGGAGGGGCCCACAAGCCGGGGAGCTGTTTTTT
TRBV9	-	TRBJ2-7	-	13	CASSEAPLREQYF	TGTGCCAGCAGCGAGGCCCCTTTGAGGGAGCAGTACTTC
TRBV4-2	-	TRBJ2-1	TRBD2	17	CASSQGFQRGGQDEQFF	TGTGCCAGCAGCCAAGGTTTCCAGCGGGGGGGGCAGGATGAGCAGTTCTTC
TRBV4-2	-	TRBJ2-5	-	14	CASSLDWAQGTQYF	TGTGCCAGCAGCTTAGACTGGGCCCAAGGGACCCAGTACTTC
TRBV5-8	-	TRBJ2-4	-	14	CASSFGEAKNIQYF	TGTGCCAGCAGCTTTGGTGAAGCCAAAAACATTCAGTACTTC
TRBV2	once	TRBJ2-3	-	17	CASSETGGVGTPDTQYF	TGTGCCAGCAGTGAAACGGGGGGTGTGGGGACACCAGATACGCAGTATTTT
TRBV12-5	-	TRBJ2-3	-	18	CASGLVLWDRERVDTQYF	TGTGCTAGTGGTTTGGTACTCTGGGACAGAGAGCGGGTAGATACGCAGTATTTT
TRBV11-3	-	TRBJ2-3	TRBD1	17	CASSPFGPGQGADTQYF	TGTGCCAGCAGCCCTTTCGGCCCGGGACAGGGGGCAGATACGCAGTATTTT
TRBV7-3	-	TRBJ2-1	-	13	CASSAQTGYEQLF	TGTGCCAGCAGCGCGCAAACAGGGTATGAGCAGCTCTTC
TRBV19	-	TRBJ2-3	TRBD2	13	CASSAGGTDTQYF	TGTGCCAGTAGTGCGGGGGGCACAGATACGCAGTATTTT
TRBV19	-	TRBJ1-4	-	15	CASSSYRISDEKLFF	TGTGCCAGTAGTTCCTACAGGATTTCGGATGAAAAACTGTTTTTT
TRBV4-3	-	TRBJ1-4	TRBD1	16	CASSPGTGKANEKLFF	TGCGCCAGCAGCCCTGGGACAGGGAAAGCTAATGAAAAACTGTTTTTT
TRBV2	-	TRBJ1-3	-	16	CASFPSWLASGNTIYF	TGTGCCAGTTTCCCATCCTGGTTGGCCTCTGGAAACACCATATATTTT
TRBV6-5	-	TRBJ2-7	-	13	CASSYPGSYEQYF	TGTGCCAGCAGTTATCCAGGCAGCTACGAGCAGTACTTC
TRBV27	once	TRBJ2-5	-	14	CASSPLRGQETQYF	TGTGCCAGCAGTCCCCTGCGGGGCCAAGAGACCCAGTACTTC
TRBV28	-	TRBJ1-1	TRBD1	14	CASSAGGAGTEAFF	TGTGCCAGCAGTGCAGGGGGCGCGGGCACTGAAGCTTTCTTT
TRBV5-1	-	TRBJ2-1	TRBD2	16	CASSLRPAGDYNEQFF	TGCGCCAGCAGCTTACGTCCAGCGGGGGATTACAATGAGCAGTTCTTC
TRBV27	few	TRBJ2-5	-	13	CASRRDGWGTQYF	TGTGCCAGCAGGAGGGACGGTTGGGGGACCCAGTACTTC
TRBV7-3	-	TRBJ2-3	TRBD2	16	CASSSLAGRGADTQYF	TGTGCCAGCAGCTCATTAGCGGGAAGGGGCGCAGATACGCAGTATTTT
TRBV11-2	once	TRBJ1-1	-	13	CASSLGQNTEAFF	TGTGCCAGCAGCTTAGGTCAGAACACTGAAGCTTTCTTT
TRBV9	-	TRBJ2-7	-	14	CASSHRDISYEQYF	TGTGCCAGCAGCCACCGGGACATCTCCTACGAGCAGTACTTC
TRBV25-1	-	TRBJ2-7	-	11	CASSAGYQQYF	TGTGCCAGCAGTGCAGGGTATCAGCAGTACTTC
TRBV14	-	TRBJ2-3	-	13	CASSQVDQATQYF	TGTGCCAGCAGCCAAGTAGATCAGGCGACGCAGTATTTT
TRBV15	-	TRBJ2-3	TRBD2	16	CATSRVLAGGTDTQYF	TGTGCCACCAGCAGAGTTCTAGCGGGGGGCACAGATACGCAGTATTTT
TRBV9	-	TRBJ1-4	-	15	CASSVGSEGNEKLFF	TGTGCCAGCAGCGTAGGGTCTGAGGGTAATGAAAAACTGTTTTTT
TRBV28	-	TRBJ2-7	-	13	CASSLSVPYEQYF	TGTGCCAGCAGTTTATCAGTGCCCTACGAGCAGTACTTC
TRBV7-2	-	TRBJ2-7	-	14	CASSLGAAGYEQYF	TGTGCCAGCAGCTTAGGAGCGGCTGGCTACGAGCAGTACTTC
TRBV28	-	TRBJ2-1	TRBD2	16	CASTSAGGESYNEQFF	TGTGCCAGCACCTCAGCGGGAGGAGAATCCTACAATGAGCAGTTCTTC
TRBV2	few	TRBJ2-3	TRBD1	13	CASRDRVEDTQYF	TGTGCCAGCCGGGACAGGGTAGAAGATACGCAGTATTTT
TRBV7-9	-	TRBJ2-7	-	13	CASSLTLNYEQYF	TGTGCCAGCAGCTTAACGTTGAACTACGAGCAGTACTTC
TRBV28	-	TRBJ2-7	-	13	CASLAHGPYEQYF	TGTGCCAGCCTTGCTCACGGACCTTACGAGCAGTACTTC
TRBV5-1	-	TRBJ1-4	TRBD1	15	CASSPTGTANEKLFF	TGCGCCAGCAGCCCAACCGGGACAGCGAATGAAAAACTGTTTTTT
TRBV7-3	once	TRBJ1-1	-	15	CASRLSTAGNTEAFF	TGTGCCAGCAGGCTTTCGACGGCCGGAAACACTGAAGCTTTCTTT
TRBV27	-	TRBJ1-5	TRBD1	16	CASSLVGQGGSQPQHF	TGTGCCAGCAGTTTGGTCGGACAGGGTGGGAGTCAGCCCCAGCATTTT
TRBV6-5	few	TRBJ2-3	-	13	CASKSSGTDTQYF	TGTGCCAGCAAGAGCTCCGGAACAGATACGCAGTATTTT
TRBV2	-	TRBJ2-1	-	13	CASSEIWDNEQFF	TGTGCCAGCAGTGAAATATGGGACAATGAGCAGTTCTTC
TRBV5-1	-	TRBJ2-7	-	16	CASSIRGQSRAYEQYF	TGCGCCAGCAGCATCCGAGGACAGAGTCGGGCTTACGAGCAGTACTTC
TRBV7-9	-	TRBJ2-7	-	11	CASSRTYEQYF	TGTGCCAGCAGCCGGACCTACGAGCAGTACTTC